This T cell receptor beta chain was retrieved from a study of cytomegalovirus exposure and HLA in healthy donors. Whole-study findings and limits: A later analysis reportedly found fewer N-insertions in an Asian-associated ancestry cluster than the roughly 680-donor mean. Most TCR sequences were uncommon, yet certain public TCRs appeared in many donors. It was confirmed in vitro that a few of the CMV-associated chains were specific for CMV antigens. Accurate predictions that matched the HLA-A and HLA-B alleles of most subjects were reportedly made from TCR beta sequences.

After removal of 0 bases from V and 4 bases from J, the junction contained 10 bases not matched to a gene. The length of the CDR3 is 18 residues. The V gene's germline CDR1 is ENHRY and CDR2 SYGVKD. Comment on this clone: Its antigen is still unknown.

Both 60 Vbeta primers and 13 Jbeta primers went into the PCR. Using immunoSEQ multiplex PCR, the repertoire was profiled, and TCRdb retains in-frame clones only, with some absent. The table lists 160,000 or so clones, 75% to 90% of them singletons. The sequence was obtained from a woman in her late teens or twenties in good health and CMV-seronegative. The sequencing input was PBMCs. V usage is TRBV10-3 and J usage is TRBJ2-1; the match to TRBD2 covers 9 bases. The CDR3, as DNA: TGTGCCATCAGTGAGTCTGTGGTAGCGGGGGCCTTGTACAATGAGCAGTTCTTC. Translated, it gives CAISESVVAGALYNEQFF.